This T cell receptor (beta chain) was sequenced in a study of T cell changes during pregnancy in multiple sclerosis. This CDR3 has 15 amino acids. Germline V CDR1 and CDR2: MNHEY, SVGAGI. Trimming took 2 bases from V and 2 from J; bases not matched to a gene: 4. The table came from immunoSEQ multiplex PCR; TCRdb's copy has only in-frame clones and leaves some out. The sample has tens of thousands of clones; roughly nine tenths are singletons. The origin of this receptor is a female donor with multiple sclerosis, enrolled in a pregnancy study. The V call is TRBV6-5, the J call TRBJ1-1; TRBD1 aligns across 8 bases. The starting material was CD4+ T cells from peripheral blood mononuclear cells, obtained before pregnancy. The CDR3 region has the DNA TGTGCCAGCAGTTACCTTGGACAGGGAAACACTGAAGCTTTCTTT. Encoded protein: CASSYLGQGNTEAFF.